This T cell receptor (beta chain) originates from a study of blood T cell repertoires in COVID-19. Across the whole study: COVID-19 samples from acute and convalescent phases originated in the United States, Italy and Spain. From T cells, B-cell-depleted T cells, or PBMCs came the material, which was cDNA or gDNA.

The CDR3 covers 15 residues. The J segment lost 4 bases and the V segment lost 0 bases, leaving 5 bases of the junction unmatched. Germline-derived CDR1 and CDR2 are SGHAT and FQNNGV. The authors' processing: Estimates of nucleated cell counts were drawn from the amplification of reference gene primers. The table came from immunoSEQ multiplex PCR; TCRdb's copy has only in-frame clones and leaves some out. That table supplies the V and J calls and clone size; D and trimming were determined from the DNA. The table has about 320,000 clones, about 90% seen once. The age range of participants was 18 to 89 years, with residence in about 25 US areas.

The sequenced sample was PBMCs or T cells enriched from blood (not recorded which). This clonotype was obtained from a man younger than 40 who had recovered from COVID-19. The chain couples TRBV11-2 to TRBJ1-1, with 7 bases identical to TRBD1. DNA for the CDR3: TGTGCCAGCAGCTTAGATGAACAGGGGTCCACTGAAGCTTTCTTT. Protein product: CASSLDEQGSTEAFF.